This TCR beta chain is from a study of T cells in women clearing cervical HPV infection. Study as a whole: Controls' single incident HPV16 infection cleared within 12 months without precancer. Case blood drawn at lesion detection; control blood after infection cleared.

Prevalent HPV16 infections were excluded; only incident single HPV16 infections included. Some clones are missing from TCRdb's copy, which holds only in-frame ones; the method was immunoSEQ multiplex PCR. This repertoire includes roughly 48,000 clones. As to this clone: The sequenced fragment ends 3 residues before the CDR3 boundary, so the rest is inferred from the germline J gene.

V lost 5 bases, J lost 5 bases, and 8 bases stayed unmatched. Looked up from germline, CDR1 is KGHSH and CDR2 is LQKENI. The CDR3 has 14 residues. The specimen was blood buffy coat. This sequence joins TRBV18 and TRBJ2-5, with 7 bases fitting TRBD2. The TCR originated in a woman aged 18-69 years with a cervical HPV16 infection that either progressed to CIN3+ or cleared (not recorded which). The covered CDR3 bases are TGTGCCAGCTCATCCTCGCGGGAGAGGGAGACC. Its translation: CASSSSRERET. The CDR3 reads in full as CASSSSRERETQYF. Filled out from reference TRBV18 and TRBJ2-5, the complete variable domain reads NAGVMQNPRHLVRRRGQEARLRCSPMKGHSHVYWYRQLPEEGLKFMVYLQKENIIDESGMPKERFSAEFPKEGPSILRIQQVVRGDSAAYFCASSSSRERETQYFGPGTRLLVL.